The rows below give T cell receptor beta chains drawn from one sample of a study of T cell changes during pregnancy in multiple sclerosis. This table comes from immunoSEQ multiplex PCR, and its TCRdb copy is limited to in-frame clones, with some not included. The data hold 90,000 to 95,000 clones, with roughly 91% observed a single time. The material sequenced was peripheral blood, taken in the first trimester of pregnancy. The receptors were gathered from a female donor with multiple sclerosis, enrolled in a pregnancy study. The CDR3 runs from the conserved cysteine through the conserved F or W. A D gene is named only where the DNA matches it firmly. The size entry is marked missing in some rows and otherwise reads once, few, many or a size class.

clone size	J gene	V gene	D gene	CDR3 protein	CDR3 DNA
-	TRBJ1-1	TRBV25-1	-	CASSEGGNTEAFF	TGTGCCAGCAGTGAAGGCGGGAACACTGAAGCTTTCTTT
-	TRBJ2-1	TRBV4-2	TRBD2	CASSQDPTSGKYNEQFF	TGTGCCAGCAGCCAAGATCCAACTAGCGGGAAGTACAATGAGCAGTTCTTC
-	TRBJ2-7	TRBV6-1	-	CASSGAQGRQGEQYF	TGTGCCAGCAGCGGGGCACAGGGACGCCAGGGCGAGCAGTACTTC
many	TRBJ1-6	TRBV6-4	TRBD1	CASRKDRDRYSPLHF	TGTGCCAGCAGAAAGGATCGGGACAGATATTCACCCCTCCACTTT
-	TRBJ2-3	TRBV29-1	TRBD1	CSVARGTEDTQYF	TGCAGCGTGGCCCGTGGGACAGAGGATACGCAGTATTTT
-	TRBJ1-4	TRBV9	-	CASSVAPQGNEKLFF	TGTGCCAGCAGCGTGGCACCACAGGGAAATGAAAAACTGTTTTTT
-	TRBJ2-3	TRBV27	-	CASSSRGDTQYF	TGTGCCAGCAGTTCCCGGGGAGATACGCAGTATTTT
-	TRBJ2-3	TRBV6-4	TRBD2	CASRVLANTDTQYF	TGTGCCAGCAGAGTACTAGCGAATACAGATACGCAGTATTTT
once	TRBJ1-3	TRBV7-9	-	CASSLLAGNTIYF	TGTGCCAGCAGCTTGTTAGCCGGAAACACCATATATTTT
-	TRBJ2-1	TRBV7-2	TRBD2	CASTTLAGSYNEQFF	TGTGCCAGCACCACCCTAGCGGGGAGCTACAATGAGCAGTTCTTC
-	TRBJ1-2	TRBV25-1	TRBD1	CASSPTGSSSYTF	TGTGCCAGCAGCCCGACAGGGTCCTCTTCCTACACCTTC
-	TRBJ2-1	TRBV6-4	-	CASSEVGGAAFEQFF	TGTGCCAGCAGTGAAGTTGGGGGGGCCGCTTTTGAGCAGTTCTTC
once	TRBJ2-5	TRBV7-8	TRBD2	CASSLFWGGQETQYF	TGTGCCAGCAGCTTATTTTGGGGAGGGCAAGAGACCCAGTACTTC
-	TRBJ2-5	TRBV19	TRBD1	CASSGPGTGAETQYF	TGTGCCAGTAGTGGACCCGGGACAGGGGCAGAGACCCAGTACTTC
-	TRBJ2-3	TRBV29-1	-	CSVPGDTTDTQYF	TGCAGCGTCCCCGGAGATACCACAGATACGCAGTATTTT
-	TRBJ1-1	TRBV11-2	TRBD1	CASSSRDRKGQAFF	TGTGCCAGCAGCTCCCGGGACAGGAAAGGCCAAGCTTTCTTT
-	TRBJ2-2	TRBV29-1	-	CSVDDRTEELFF	TGCAGCGTTGACGACAGAACCGAGGAGCTGTTTTTT
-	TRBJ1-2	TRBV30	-	CAWRAANYGYTF	TGTGCCTGGAGGGCAGCTAACTATGGCTACACCTTC
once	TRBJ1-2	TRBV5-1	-	CASSSDGQSYHYGYTF	TGCGCCAGCAGCTCAGATGGACAGTCATACCACTATGGCTACACCTTC
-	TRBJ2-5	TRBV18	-	CASSPLGRGLQETQYF	TGTGCCAGCTCACCCCTCGGAAGGGGTTTACAAGAGACCCAGTACTTC
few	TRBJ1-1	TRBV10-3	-	CAIYRGGNTEAFF	TGTGCCATCTATCGGGGTGGGAACACTGAAGCTTTCTTT
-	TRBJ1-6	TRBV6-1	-	CASTQGLDNSPLHF	TGTGCCAGCACCCAGGGGTTGGATAATTCACCCCTCCACTTT
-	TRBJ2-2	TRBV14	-	CASSQDSPGELFF	TGTGCCAGCAGCCAAGATAGTCCCGGGGAGCTGTTTTTT
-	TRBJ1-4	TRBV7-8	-	CASSVGQLATNEKLFF	TGTGCCAGCAGCGTGGGACAACTTGCAACTAATGAAAAACTGTTTTTT
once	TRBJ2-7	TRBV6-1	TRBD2	CASSAVAGGYEQYF	TGTGCCAGCAGTGCAGTAGCGGGGGGCTACGAGCAGTACTTC
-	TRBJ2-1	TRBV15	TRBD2	CATSRERGVYNEQFF	TGTGCCACCAGCAGAGAGCGGGGGGTGTACAATGAGCAGTTCTTC
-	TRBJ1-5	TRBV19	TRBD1	CASTPPGTGINQPQHF	TGTGCCAGTACCCCTCCCGGGACAGGGATTAATCAGCCCCAGCATTTT
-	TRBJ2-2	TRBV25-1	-	CASTHVGGRGELFF	TGTGCCAGCACTCACGTCGGGGGGCGAGGGGAGCTGTTTTTT
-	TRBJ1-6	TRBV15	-	CATRSPWEAPLHF	TGTGCCACCAGATCCCCCTGGGAGGCACCCCTCCACTTT
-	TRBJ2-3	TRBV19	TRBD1	CATSLGTDGADTQYF	TGTGCCACCTCCCTTGGGACAGACGGGGCAGATACGCAGTATTTT
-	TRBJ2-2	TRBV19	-	CASSIPLGGTGELFF	TGTGCCAGTAGTATCCCCCTAGGCGGGACCGGGGAGCTGTTTTTT
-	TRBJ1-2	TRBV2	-	CASRNSQDYGYTF	TGTGCCAGCAGGAATTCACAAGACTATGGCTACACCTTC
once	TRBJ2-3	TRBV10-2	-	CASSDGGRTDTQYF	TGCGCCAGCAGTGACGGGGGGCGCACAGATACGCAGTATTTT
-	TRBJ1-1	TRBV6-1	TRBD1	CASSARTGGNTEAFF	TGTGCCAGCAGTGCCCGGACAGGTGGTAACACTGAAGCTTTCTTT
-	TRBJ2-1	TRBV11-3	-	CASSQGGPSYNEQFF	TGTGCCAGCAGCCAGGGGGGTCCCTCCTACAATGAGCAGTTCTTC
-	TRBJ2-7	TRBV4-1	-	CASSQIQGEQYF	TGCGCCAGCAGCCAAATACAGGGAGAGCAGTACTTC
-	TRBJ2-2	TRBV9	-	CASSVAPAAGTGELFF	TGTGCCAGCAGCGTAGCCCCGGCGGCGGGGACCGGGGAGCTGTTTTTT
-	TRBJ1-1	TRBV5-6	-	CASSYQGPTEAFF	TGTGCCAGCAGCTACCAGGGGCCCACTGAAGCTTTCTTT
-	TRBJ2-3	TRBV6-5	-	CASRTSLTDTQYF	TGTGCCAGCAGGACTAGTCTCACAGATACGCAGTATTTT
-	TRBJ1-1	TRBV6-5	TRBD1	CASRRTGVGTEAFF	TGTGCCAGCAGACGGACAGGGGTGGGCACTGAAGCTTTCTTT
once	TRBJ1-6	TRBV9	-	CASSPEGTRESPLHF	TGTGCCAGCAGCCCAGAGGGGACCCGGGAGTCACCCCTCCACTTT
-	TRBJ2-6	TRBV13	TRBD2	CASSLGGISGVGFGSGANVLTF	TGTGCCAGCAGCTTAGGCGGGATTAGCGGGGTCGGCTTTGGCTCTGGGGCCAACGTCCTGACTTTC
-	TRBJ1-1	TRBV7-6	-	CASSEWDGSTEAFF	TGTGCCAGCAGCGAATGGGACGGGAGCACTGAAGCTTTCTTT